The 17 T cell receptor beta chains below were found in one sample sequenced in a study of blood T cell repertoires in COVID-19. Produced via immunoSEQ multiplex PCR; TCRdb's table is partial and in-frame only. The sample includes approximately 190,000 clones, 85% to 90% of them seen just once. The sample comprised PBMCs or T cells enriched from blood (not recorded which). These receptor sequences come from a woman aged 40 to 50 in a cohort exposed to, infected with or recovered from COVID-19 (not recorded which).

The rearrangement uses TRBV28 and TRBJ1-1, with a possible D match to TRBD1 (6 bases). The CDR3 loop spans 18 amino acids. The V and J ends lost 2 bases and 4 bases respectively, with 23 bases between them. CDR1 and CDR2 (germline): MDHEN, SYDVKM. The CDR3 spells CASSLGRGFRGVGTEAFF. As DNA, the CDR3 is TGTGCCAGCAGTTTAGGGAGGGGGTTTCGAGGGGTCGGCACTGAAGCTTTCTTT.

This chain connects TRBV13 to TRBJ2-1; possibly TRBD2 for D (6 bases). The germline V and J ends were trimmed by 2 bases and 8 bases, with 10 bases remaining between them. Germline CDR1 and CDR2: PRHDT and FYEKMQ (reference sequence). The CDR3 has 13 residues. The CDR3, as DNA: TGTGCCAGCAGCTTAAGCGGGCGCGATGAGCAGTTCTTC. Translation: CASSLSGRDEQFF.

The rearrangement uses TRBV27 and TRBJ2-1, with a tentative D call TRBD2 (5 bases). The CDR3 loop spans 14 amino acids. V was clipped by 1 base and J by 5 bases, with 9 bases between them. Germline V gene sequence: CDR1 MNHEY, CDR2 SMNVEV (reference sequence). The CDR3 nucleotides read TGTGCCAGCAGTTTATGGTCGGGAAACAATGAGCAGTTCTTC. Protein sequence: CASSLWSGNNEQFF.

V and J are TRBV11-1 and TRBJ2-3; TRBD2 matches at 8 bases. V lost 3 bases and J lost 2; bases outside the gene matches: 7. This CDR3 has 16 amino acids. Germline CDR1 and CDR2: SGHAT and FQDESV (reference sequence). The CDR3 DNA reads TGTGCCAGCAGCTTGAGGAAGCGGGGGACCACAGATACGCAGTATTTT. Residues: CASSLRKRGTTDTQYF.

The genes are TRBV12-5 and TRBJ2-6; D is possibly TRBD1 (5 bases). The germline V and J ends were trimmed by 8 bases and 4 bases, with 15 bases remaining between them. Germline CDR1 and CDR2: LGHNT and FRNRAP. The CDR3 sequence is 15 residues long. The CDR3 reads CASTTAARGANVLTF. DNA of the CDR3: TGTGCTAGTACGACAGCCGCCAGGGGGGCCAACGTCCTGACTTTC.

CDR3 residues: CASSEMLGTENTEAFF. In nucleotides, the CDR3 is TGTGCCAGCAGTGAAATGTTGGGGACAGAGAACACTGAAGCTTTCTTT. The chain joins TRBV6-1 to TRBJ1-1, with 7 positions matching TRBD1. CDR3 length equals 16 residues. Looked up from germline, CDR1 is MNHNS and CDR2 is SASEGT. V lost 2 bases, J lost 1 base, and 7 bases stayed unmatched.

The CDR3 DNA is TGCGCCAGCAGCCAAGCCCCGCCGGTAGCGAGCAATCAGCCCCAGCATTTT. This sequence encodes CASSQAPPVASNQPQHF. The gene calls are TRBV4-1 and TRBJ1-5; D call uncertain. Germline CDR1 and CDR2: MGHRA and YSYEKL. The CDR3 has 17 residues. Trimming took 1 base from V and 1 from J, leaving 14 bases between them.

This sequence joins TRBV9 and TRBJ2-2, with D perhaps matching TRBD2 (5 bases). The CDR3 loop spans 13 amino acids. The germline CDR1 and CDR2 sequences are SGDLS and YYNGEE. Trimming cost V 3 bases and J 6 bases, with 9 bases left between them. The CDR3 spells CASSEGGSGELFF. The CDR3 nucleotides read TGTGCCAGCAGCGAGGGCGGGTCCGGGGAGCTGTTTTTT.

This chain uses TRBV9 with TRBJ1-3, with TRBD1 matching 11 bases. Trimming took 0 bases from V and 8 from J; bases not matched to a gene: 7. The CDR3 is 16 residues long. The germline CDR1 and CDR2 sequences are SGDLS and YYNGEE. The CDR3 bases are TGTGCCAGCAGCGTAGAAGCCTCGGACAGGGGGCACACCATATATTTT. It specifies CASSVEASDRGHTIYF.

CDR3 residues: CASSAVNTEAFF. CDR3 DNA sequence: TGTGCCAGCAGTGCAGTGAACACTGAAGCTTTCTTT. The gene calls are TRBV6-1 and TRBJ1-1; no definite D call. V was cut by 4 bases and J by 0 bases, with 3 bases left in between. CDR3 length: 12 amino acids. Germline V lookup: CDR1 MNHNS, CDR2 SASEGT.

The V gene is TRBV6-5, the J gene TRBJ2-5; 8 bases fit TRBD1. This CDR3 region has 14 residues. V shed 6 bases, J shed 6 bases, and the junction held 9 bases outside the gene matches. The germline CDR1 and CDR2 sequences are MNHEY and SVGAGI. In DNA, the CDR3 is TGTGCCAGCAGCCCCGAGGACAGGGTAAAGACCCAGTACTTC. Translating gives CASSPEDRVKTQYF.

The CDR3 nucleotides are TGTGCCAGTAGTTCCCACGGACTAGCGGTTTACGAGCAGTACTTC. Amino acids: CASSSHGLAVYEQYF. The chain carries TRBV19 and TRBJ2-7; 10 positions match TRBD2. This CDR3 comprises 15 residues. In germline, CDR1 is LNHDA, CDR2 SQIVND (reference sequence). The junction had 8 bases not matched to a gene; V was cut back by 5 bases and J by 4 bases.

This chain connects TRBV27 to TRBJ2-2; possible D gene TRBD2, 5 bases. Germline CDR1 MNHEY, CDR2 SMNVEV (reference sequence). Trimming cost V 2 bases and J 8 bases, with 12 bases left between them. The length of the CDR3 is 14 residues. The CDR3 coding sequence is TGTGCCAGCAGTTTAGGTCGGCGGGTGGGGGAGCTGTTTTTT. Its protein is CASSLGRRVGELFF.

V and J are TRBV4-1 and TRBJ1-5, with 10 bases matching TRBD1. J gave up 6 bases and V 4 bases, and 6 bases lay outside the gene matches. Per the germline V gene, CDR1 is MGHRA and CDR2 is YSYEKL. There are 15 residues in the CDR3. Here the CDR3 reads CASSLRQGAGQPQHF. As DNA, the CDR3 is TGCGCCAGCAGCCTAAGACAGGGGGCGGGTCAGCCCCAGCATTTT.

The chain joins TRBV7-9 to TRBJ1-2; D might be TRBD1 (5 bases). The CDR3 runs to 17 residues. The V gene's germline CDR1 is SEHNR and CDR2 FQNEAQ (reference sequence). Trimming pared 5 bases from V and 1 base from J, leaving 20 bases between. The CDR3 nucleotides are TGTGCCAGCAGCCCACCACTATGGGGCACGAGTAACTATGGCTACACCTTC. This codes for CASSPPLWGTSNYGYTF. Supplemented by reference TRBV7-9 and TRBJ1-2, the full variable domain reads DTGVSQNPRHKITKRGQNVTFRCDPISEHNRLYWYRQTLGQGPEFLTYFQNEAQLEKSRLLSDRFSAERPKGSFSTLEIQRTEQGDSAMYLCASSPPLWGTSNYGYTFGSGTRLTVV.

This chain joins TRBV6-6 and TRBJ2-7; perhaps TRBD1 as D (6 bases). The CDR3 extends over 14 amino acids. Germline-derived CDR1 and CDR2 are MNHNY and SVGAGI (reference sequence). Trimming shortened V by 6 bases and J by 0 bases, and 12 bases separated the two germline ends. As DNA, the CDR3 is TGTGCCAGCAGAATATCACAGGGCTCCTACGAGCAGTACTTC. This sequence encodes CASRISQGSYEQYF.

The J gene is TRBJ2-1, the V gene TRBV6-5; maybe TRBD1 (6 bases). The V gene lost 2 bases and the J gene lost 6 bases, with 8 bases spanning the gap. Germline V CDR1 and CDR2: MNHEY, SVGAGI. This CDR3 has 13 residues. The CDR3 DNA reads TGTGCCAGCAGTTACACCAGGGGCAATGAGCAGTTCTTC. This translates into CASSYTRGNEQFF.